These 2 T cell receptor beta chains were all obtained from the same sample, sequenced in a study of T cell responses to AZD1222 COVID-19 vaccine. Assay used: immunoSEQ multiplex PCR; TCRdb lists only in-frame clones, some missing. This sample has about 120,000 clones, with around 83% found just once. The sequencing used peripheral blood, collected 28 days after the second AZD1222 dose. Receptor source: an adult who received the AZD1222 COVID-19 vaccine.

J is TRBJ1-4 and V is TRBV14; D possibly corresponds to TRBD1 (5 bases). Germline V CDR1 and CDR2: SGHDN, FVKESK. The CDR3 sequence is 15 residues long. The ends were cut back, 0 bases at V and 8 bases at J, with 13 bases in the middle. For the CDR3, the DNA is TGTGCCAGCAGCCAAGATTCCGGGGGTGGGGAAAAACTGTTTTTT. Its protein product is CASSQDSGGGEKLFF.

The gene calls are TRBV25-1 and TRBJ2-3, with 7 bases that match TRBD1. Germline V gene lookup returns CDR1 MGHDK and CDR2 SYGVNS. V dropped 6 bases and J dropped 4; count of bases not matched to a gene: 4. The CDR3 spans 13 residues. The CDR3 reads CASRVTGSDTQYF. The CDR3 DNA reads as TGTGCCAGCAGGGTGACAGGGTCAGATACGCAGTATTTT.